This T cell receptor (beta chain) was documented in a study of CD8+ T cells in alopecia areata. The germline V and J ends were trimmed by 4 bases and 4 bases, with 6 bases remaining between them. The length of the CDR3 is 12 residues. Per the germline V gene, CDR1 is SGHTA and CDR2 is FQGTGA. cDNA serving as the sequencing template came from extracted, reverse transcribed RNA. Clones were read by immunoSEQ multiplex PCR, and TCRdb kept only the in-frame ones, dropping some. The sample records over 150,000 clones, just under 60% being singletons. The chain carries TRBV7-3 and TRBJ2-3; D remains unclear. This sample comprised CD4+ T cells sorted from blood, obtained at week 0. This TCR came from a human donor with alopecia areata. CDR3 amino acids: CASSSSADTQYF. CDR3 bases: TGTGCCAGCAGCTCCAGCGCAGATACGCAGTATTTT.